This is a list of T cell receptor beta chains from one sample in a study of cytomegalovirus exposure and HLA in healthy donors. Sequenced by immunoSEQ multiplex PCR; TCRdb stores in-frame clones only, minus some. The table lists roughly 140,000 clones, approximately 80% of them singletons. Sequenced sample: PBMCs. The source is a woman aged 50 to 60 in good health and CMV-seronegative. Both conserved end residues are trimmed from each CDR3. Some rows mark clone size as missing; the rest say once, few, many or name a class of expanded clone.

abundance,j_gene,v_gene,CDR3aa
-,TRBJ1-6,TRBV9,ASSPGVNSPLH
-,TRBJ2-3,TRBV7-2,ASSPNGRGGADTQY
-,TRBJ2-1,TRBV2,ASRGLAGHNEQF
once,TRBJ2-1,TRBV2,ASSWGQEYNEQF
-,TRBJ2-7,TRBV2,ASSEAPGLVT
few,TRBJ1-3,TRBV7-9,ASSGFGGDTIY
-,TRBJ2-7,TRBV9,ASSDPRGGGPHEQY
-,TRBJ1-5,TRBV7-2,ASSLGRTVSNQPQH
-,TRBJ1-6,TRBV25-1,ASSDAARGYNSPLH
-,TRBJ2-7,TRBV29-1,SVEETSGREQY
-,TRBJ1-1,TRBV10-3,AIRTDRVNTEAF
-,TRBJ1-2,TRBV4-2,ASSHDDRGGYT
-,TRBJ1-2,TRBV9,ASSDPRQGRDGYT
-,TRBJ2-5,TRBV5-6,ASSSTPGQGRKTQY
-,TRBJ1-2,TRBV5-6,ASSPDRGPHYGYT
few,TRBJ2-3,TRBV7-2,ASSLEGTDTDTQY
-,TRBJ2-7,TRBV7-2,ASSPGRGLSYEQY
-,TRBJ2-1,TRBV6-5,ASRRQAYNEQF
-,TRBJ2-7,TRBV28,ASSRTRGQGANEQY
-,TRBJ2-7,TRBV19,ASSATGGGSYEQY
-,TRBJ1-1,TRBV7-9,SSGGKNTEAF
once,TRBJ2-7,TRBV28,ASSQVSPYEQY
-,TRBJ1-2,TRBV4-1,ASSQVQGDYGYT
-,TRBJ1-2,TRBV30,ACEGLYGYT
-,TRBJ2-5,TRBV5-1,ASSGDSRSQY
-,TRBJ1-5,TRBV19,ATRQQGDLLNNQPQH
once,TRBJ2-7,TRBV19,ASSIQRQGPHEQY
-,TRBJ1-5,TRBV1,TNLWTGESNQPQH
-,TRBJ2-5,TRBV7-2,ASSSKGGLYPETQY
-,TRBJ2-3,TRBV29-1,SARKGTSGGGADTQY
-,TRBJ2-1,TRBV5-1,ASSLVLAGEFNEQF
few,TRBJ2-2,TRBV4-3,ATRTSGGAGELF
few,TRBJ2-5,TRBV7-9,ASSLAGTGGGETQY
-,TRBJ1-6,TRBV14,ASSQGRTGRASPLH
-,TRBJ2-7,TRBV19,ASRRTSGGGEQY
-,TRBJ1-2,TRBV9,ASSGQGLGYT
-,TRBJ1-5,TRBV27,ASSFSWAGDEPQH
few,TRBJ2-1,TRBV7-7,ASSLSGADYNEQF
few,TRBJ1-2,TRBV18,ASSLDRDGYT
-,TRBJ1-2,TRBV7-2,ASSGTGFFYGYT
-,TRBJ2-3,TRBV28,ANLWGVERGTQY
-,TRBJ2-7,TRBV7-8,ASSSEVTGGSYEQY